This TCR beta chain was profiled in a study of regulatory T cells in long-lasting Graves disease. Ten or more counts support this clonotype. The antigen is not known. Trimming at V came to 6 bases and at J to 8 bases, leaving 12 bases not matched to a gene. The CDR3 totals 13 residues. Germline-derived CDR1 and CDR2 are DFQATT and SNEGSKA (reference sequence). Specified time point: newly diagnosed GD, antithyroid drugs for less than 3 months. With RNA extracted from PBMCs as input, the TCR library was made. The TCR beta library used iRepertoire HTBI primers with Arm-PCR amplification of CDR3. A single record per CDR3 protein comes from TCRdb applying MiXCR to the multiplex PCR reads. The repertoire has around 360,000 distinct CDR3 sequences, around 15% of them found once; the top ten carry around 21%. Findings and caveats of the study: Reduced TCR diversity was observed in persistent Graves' patients versus newly diagnosed patients. New patients shared fewer public clonotypes (approximately 970) than persistent patients did (about 2,700).

The same specimen was also included in a second study, on T cells in Graves' hyperthyroidism and ophthalmopathy.

The sequence was obtained from a woman between 18 and 29 years old with Graves disease. The V gene is TRBV20-1, the J gene TRBJ1-1; 7 bases match TRBD1. This material consisted of peripheral blood mononuclear cells (PBMCs), taken at new diagnosis, from a patient treated with antithyroid drugs. The chain's CDR3 is CSAPPRTGREAFF. CDR3 DNA: TGCAGTGCCCCTCCGCGGACAGGTCGGGAAGCTTTCTTT.